Below, 19 T cell receptor beta chains from the same sample are listed, as sequenced in a study of beta chain features in type 1 diabetes. Expressed TCRB transcripts were sequenced, since all the RNA that had been isolated was reverse transcribed. The repertoire was sequenced with immunoSEQ multiplex PCR; TCRdb's copy has only in-frame clones and lacks some. The sample includes 350,000 to 400,000 clones, about 15% seen only once; the top ten take under 0.02%. The sequencing input was naive CD4+ T cells from blood. The receptors shown here come from a woman under 30 in good health.

The chain employs TRBV2 and TRBJ2-3; 8 bases fit TRBD2. Germline loops: CDR1 SNHLY, CDR2 FYNNEI. Trimming at V came to 2 bases and at J to 2 bases, leaving 6 bases not matched to a gene. CDR3 size: 16 residues. CDR3 region: CASSEMGLGSTDTQYF. CDR3 DNA sequence: TGTGCCAGCAGTGAAATGGGACTAGGGTCCACAGATACGCAGTATTTT.

This clone was seen only a few times. The rearrangement links TRBV11-2 to TRBJ1-2, with 7 nucleotides matching TRBD1. CDR3 length equals 14 residues. Looked up from germline, CDR1 is SGHAT and CDR2 is FQNNGV. Trimming removed 3 bases from V and 4 bases from J; junction bases left unmatched: 5. The CDR3 reads CASSLNRGPYGYTF. DNA of the CDR3: TGTGCCAGCAGCTTGAACAGGGGCCCCTATGGCTACACCTTC.

This rearrangement joins TRBV9 to TRBJ2-3; the match to TRBD1 covers 8 bases. From germline, CDR1 is SGDLS and CDR2 YYNGEE. The V and J ends lost 0 bases and 2 bases, in that order; junction bases with no gene match: 2. The CDR3 length is 15 residues. CDR3 sequence reads: CASSVGQGITDTQYF. Here the CDR3 DNA reads TGTGCCAGCAGCGTAGGACAGGGGATCACAGATACGCAGTATTTT.

The chain joins TRBV15 to TRBJ2-7; D is ambiguous. V lost 1 base to trimming and J lost 6 bases, with 13 bases between them. CDR1 and CDR2 (germline): LNHNV, YYDKDF (reference sequence). The CDR3 contains 14 residues. In DNA form, the CDR3 reads TGTGCCACCAGCAGAGGTGGGTCTCGAGGCGAGCAGTACTTC. Translated, it gives CATSRGGSRGEQYF.

In its sample, this clone was seen a few times. This chain links TRBV11-1 with TRBJ1-2, with D perhaps matching TRBD1 (6 bases). The CDR3 loop spans 15 amino acids. CDR1 and CDR2 (germline): SGHAT, FQDESV (reference sequence). V dropped 1 base and J dropped 4 bases, with 13 bases sitting between them. The CDR3 protein is CASSLGQGPTYGYTF. The CDR3 nucleotides read TGTGCCAGCAGCTTAGGCCAGGGGCCCACCTATGGCTACACCTTC.

The J gene is TRBJ2-1, the V gene TRBV6-4, with TRBD1 identical over 8 bases. The CDR3 is 13 amino acids. Trimming took 6 bases from V and 9 from J; bases not matched to a gene: 7. Looked up from germline, CDR1 is MRHNA and CDR2 is SNTAGT. As DNA, the CDR3 is TGTGCCAGCAGCCGGGACAGGTTCAGTGAGCAGTTCTTC. Its translation is CASSRDRFSEQFF.

The chain recombines TRBV7-3 with TRBJ2-1, with a possible D match to TRBD1 (6 bases). Germline CDR1 is SGHTA and CDR2 is FQGTGA. The CDR3 runs to 15 residues. The ends were cut back, 3 bases at V and 10 bases at J, with 19 bases in the middle. CDR3 DNA sequence: TGTGCCAGCAGCTTTGGGGGACGAGGGGGAGCCGAGCAGTTCTTC. Protein sequence: CASSFGGRGGAEQFF.

The gene calls are TRBV9 and TRBJ2-1, with D hard to call. The CDR3 is made up of 16 amino acids. Germline-derived CDR1 and CDR2 are SGDLS and YYNGEE. Trimming cost V 1 base and J 4 bases, with 15 bases left between them. CDR3 sequence (DNA): TGTGCCAGCAGCGTATCAGGTCGCATTCAATACAATGAGCAGTTCTTC. Translating gives CASSVSGRIQYNEQFF.

The J gene is TRBJ2-6, the V gene TRBV19, with a possible D match to TRBD1 (6 bases). Trimming took 8 bases from V and 2 from J, leaving 16 bases between them. This CDR3 spans 16 amino acids. The germline V gene has CDR1 LNHDA and CDR2 SQIVND (reference sequence). The CDR3 DNA follows: TGTGCCAGTTCGGACAGTGGGGTCCCTGGGGCCAACGTCCTGACTTTC. This codes for CASSDSGVPGANVLTF.

This clone was detected only a few times. The chain carries TRBV30 and TRBJ1-5; TRBD1 agrees at 7 bases. The V segment lost 2 bases and the J segment 2 bases; nucleotides outside the gene matches: 3. The V gene's germline CDR1 is GTSNPN and CDR2 SVGIG (reference sequence). The CDR3 has 14 amino acids. Here the CDR3 reads CAWSLGTGNQPQHF. CDR3 in DNA: TGTGCCTGGAGTTTAGGGACAGGCAATCAGCCCCAGCATTTT. Filled out from reference TRBV30 and TRBJ1-5, the complete variable domain reads SQTIHQWPATLVQPVGSPLSLECTVEGTSNPNLYWYRQAAGRGLQLLFYSVGIGQISSEVPQNLSASRPQDRQFILSSKKLLLSDSGFYLCAWSLGTGNQPQHFGDGTRLSIL.

The chain links TRBV4-1 to TRBJ2-6; 7 bases fit TRBD1. The germline V gene encodes CDR1 MGHRA and CDR2 YSYEKL. This CDR3 is 18 amino acids long. V was clipped by 4 bases and J by 0 bases; unmatched bases: 9. DNA of the CDR3: TGCGCCAGCAGCCCCCGGACAGGATTCGACTCTGGGGCCAACGTCCTGACTTTC. Its translation is CASSPRTGFDSGANVLTF.

This clone was seen only a few times. This chain connects TRBV29-1 to TRBJ1-5; D is ambiguous. Germline V gives CDR1 SQVTM, CDR2 ANQGSEA. CDR3 size: 14 residues. V lost 3 bases, J lost 7 bases, and 16 bases lay in between. The CDR3 nucleotides read TGCAGCGTTGATGAGGGAGGCACTCGGCAGCCCCAGCATTTT. Translated: CSVDEGGTRQPQHF. Full variable domain (remainder filled in from reference TRBV29-1 and TRBJ1-5): SAVISQKPSRDICQRGTSLTIQCQVDSQVTMMFWYRQQPGQSLTLIATANQGSEATYESGFVIDKFPISRPNLTFSTLTVSNMSPEDSSIYLCSVDEGGTRQPQHFGDGTRLSIL.

This clone was counted only a few times. This chain uses TRBV18 with TRBJ2-5; D gene uncertain. V lost 3 bases, J lost 2 bases, and 13 bases lay in between. The CDR3 extends over 15 amino acids. In germline, CDR1 is KGHSH, CDR2 LQKENI. The CDR3 sequence is CASSPKLRIQETQYF. DNA of the CDR3: TGTGCCAGCTCACCCAAGCTGAGGATACAAGAGACCCAGTACTTC.

The chain combines TRBV28 with TRBJ2-5; TRBD1 agrees at 7 bases. Germline lookup yields CDR1 MDHEN and CDR2 SYDVKM. Unmatched junction bases numbered 11, after V lost 5 bases and J lost 5 bases. CDR3 length equals 15 residues. The CDR3 coding sequence is TGTGCCAGCAGTCCGCCACAGGGGACGGGGGAGACCCAGTACTTC. Encoded protein: CASSPPQGTGETQYF.

The rearrangement links TRBV14 to TRBJ2-3; TRBD2 matches 7 bases. J was trimmed by 7 bases and V by 0 bases; bases with no gene match: 7. This CDR3 spans 15 amino acids. Germline V gene lookup returns CDR1 SGHDN and CDR2 FVKESK. CDR3 nucleotide sequence: TGTGCCAGCAGCCAAGATAGAGGGAGGGCCCATACGCAGTATTTT. Translation: CASSQDRGRAHTQYF. Using reference TRBV14 and TRBJ2-3 for the parts outside the CDR3, the full variable domain is EAGVTQFPSHSVIEKGQTVTLRCDPISGHDNLYWYRRVMGKEIKFLLHFVKESKQDESGMPNNRFLAERTGGTYSTLKVQPAELEDSGVYFCASSQDRGRAHTQYFGPGTRLTVL.

A few counts support this clone. The chain has TRBV18 and TRBJ2-7, with TRBD1 identical over 7 bases. CDR1 and CDR2 from the germline V gene are KGHSH and LQKENI. The CDR3 has 15 amino acids. Trimming cost V 3 bases and J 2 bases; bases outside gene matches: 7. CDR3 protein: CASSPSPGQTYEQYF. The CDR3 nucleotides read TGTGCCAGCTCACCCTCCCCGGGACAGACCTACGAGCAGTACTTC.

The V call is TRBV5-1, the J call TRBJ2-1, with 14 bases fitting TRBD2. Germline lookup yields CDR1 SGHRS and CDR2 YFSETQ. The ends lost 5 bases at V and 8 bases at J; junction bases unmatched: 6. This CDR3 spans 15 amino acids. The CDR3 sequence is CASRSGTSGSHEQFF. CDR3 DNA: TGCGCCAGCAGGTCCGGGACTAGCGGGAGCCATGAGCAGTTCTTC.

J is TRBJ1-2 and V is TRBV13, with D possibly being TRBD1 (5 bases). The CDR3 length is 16 residues. Deletions cut 4 bases from V and 6 bases from J, with 21 bases between. Germline CDR1 and CDR2: PRHDT and FYEKMQ (reference sequence). The CDR3 nucleotides read TGTGCCAGCAGCTCCTCCGTGGCTGCAGGGAATGATGGCTACACCTTC. It yields the protein CASSSSVAAGNDGYTF.

This clone has a handful of counts. V gene TRBV11-2 combines with J gene TRBJ2-3, with a possible D match to TRBD1 (6 bases). CDR3 size: 15 residues. In germline, CDR1 is SGHAT, CDR2 FQNNGV. The ends were cut back, 3 bases at V and 1 base at J, with 11 bases in the middle. The CDR3 DNA reads TGTGCCAGCAGCTTCCAGGCAGGGGGCACAGATACGCAGTATTTT. Amino acids: CASSFQAGGTDTQYF.